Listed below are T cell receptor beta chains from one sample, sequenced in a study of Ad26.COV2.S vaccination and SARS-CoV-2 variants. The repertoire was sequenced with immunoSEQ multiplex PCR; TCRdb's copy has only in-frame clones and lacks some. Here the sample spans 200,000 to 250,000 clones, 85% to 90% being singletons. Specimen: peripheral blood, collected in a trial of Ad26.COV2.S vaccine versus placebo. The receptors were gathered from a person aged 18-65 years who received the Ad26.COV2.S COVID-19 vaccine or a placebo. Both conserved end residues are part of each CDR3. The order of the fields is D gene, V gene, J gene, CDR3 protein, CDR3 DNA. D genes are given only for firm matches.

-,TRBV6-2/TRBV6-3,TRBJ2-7,CASSYRRGSYEQYF,TGTGCCAGCAGTTACCGCAGGGGCTCCTACGAGCAGTACTTC
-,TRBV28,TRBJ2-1,CASSFRSLGPYNEQFF,TGTGCCAGCAGTTTTAGGTCATTGGGCCCGTACAATGAGCAGTTCTTC
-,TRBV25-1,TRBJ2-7,CASSDWREQYF,TGTGCCAGCAGTGATTGGAGGGAGCAGTACTTC
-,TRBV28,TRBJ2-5,CASSPTFRTDQETQYF,TGTGCCAGCAGCCCTACTTTCCGGACCGACCAAGAGACCCAGTACTTC
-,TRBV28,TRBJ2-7,CASSTPAGTYYEQYF,TGTGCCAGCAGTACCCCGGCAGGGACATACTACGAGCAGTACTTC
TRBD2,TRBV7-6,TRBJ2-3,CASTGLAGVTDTQYF,TGTGCCAGCACGGGACTAGCGGGAGTAACAGATACGCAGTATTTT
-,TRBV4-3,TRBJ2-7,CASSQVRGLVEQYF,TGCGCCAGCAGCCAAGTTAGGGGGTTAGTTGAGCAGTACTTC
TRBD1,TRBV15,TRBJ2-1,CATSRDRGAGYNEQFF,TGTGCCACCAGCAGGGACAGGGGCGCAGGCTACAATGAGCAGTTCTTC
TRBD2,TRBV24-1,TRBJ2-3,CATSDPPRLAGLGDTQYF,TGTGCCACCAGTGATCCGCCCCGGCTAGCGGGCCTAGGGGATACGCAGTATTTT
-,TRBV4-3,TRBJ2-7,CASSQEGGSGPTLNYEQYF,TGCGCCAGCAGCCAAGAAGGGGGAAGCGGACCTACGCTAAACTACGAGCAGTACTTC
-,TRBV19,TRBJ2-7,CASSGVGGQQYF,TGTGCCAGTAGTGGGGTCGGGGGACAGCAGTACTTC
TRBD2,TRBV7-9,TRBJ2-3,CASSFGLAGGGDTQYF,TGTGCCAGCAGCTTCGGACTAGCGGGAGGGGGAGATACGCAGTATTTT
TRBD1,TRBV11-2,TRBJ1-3,CASSQGAAGNTIYF,TGTGCCAGCAGCCAGGGGGCAGCTGGAAACACCATATATTTT